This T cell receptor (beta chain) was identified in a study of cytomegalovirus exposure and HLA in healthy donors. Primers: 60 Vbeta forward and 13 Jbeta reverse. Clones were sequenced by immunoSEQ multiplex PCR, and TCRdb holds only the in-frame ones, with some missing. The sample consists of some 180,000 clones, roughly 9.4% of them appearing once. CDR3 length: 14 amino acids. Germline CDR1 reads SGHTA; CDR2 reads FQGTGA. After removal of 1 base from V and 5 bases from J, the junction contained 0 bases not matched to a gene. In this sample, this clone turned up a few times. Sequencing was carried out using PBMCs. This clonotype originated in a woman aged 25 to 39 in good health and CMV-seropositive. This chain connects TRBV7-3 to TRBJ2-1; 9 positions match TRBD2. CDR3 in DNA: TGTGCCAGCAGCTTAAGCGGGAGGGACAATGAGCAGTTCTTC. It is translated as CASSLSGRDNEQFF.